These 3 T cell receptor beta chains originate from one sample sequenced in a study of T-cell memory formation after mild COVID-19. TCRdb reprocessed the 5' RACE reads with MiXCR, giving one entry per CDR3 protein. The data hold over 350,000 distinct CDR3 sequences, with 24% observed a single time. Sequenced: PBMCs or a T cell subset sorted from them (not recorded which). The receptors come from an adult woman who had mild COVID-19 (a few samples of this study predate the infection). Cell type and time point are not known.

This clonotype turned up a few times. The chain is built from TRBV20-1 and TRBJ1-1; no firm D call. The CDR3 length is 16 residues. V gave up 1 base and J gave up 0 bases, with 15 bases separating them. Germline assignment: CDR1 DFQATT and CDR2 SNEGSKA (reference sequence). CDR3 coding DNA: TGCAGTGCTAGAGGTATGGATGAACGGATGAACACTGAAGCTTTCTTT. This sequence encodes CSARGMDERMNTEAFF.

In its sample, this clonotype was seen a few times. CDR3 region: CATSREGGALSYEQYF. The CDR3 coding sequence is TGTGCCACCAGCAGAGAAGGAGGGGCCCTCTCCTACGAGCAGTACTTC. The chain employs TRBV15 and TRBJ2-7; maybe TRBD2 (6 bases). There are 16 residues in the CDR3. The V end lost 0 bases, the J end lost 0 bases, and 12 bases lay between the germline ends. CDR1 LNHNV and CDR2 YYDKDF come from the germline V gene (reference sequence).

The rearrangement links TRBV4-3 to TRBJ2-7; D remains unclear. Trimming left V 4 bases short and J 2 bases short, with 12 bases between. The length of the CDR3 is 14 residues. Germline V gene sequence: CDR1 LGHNA, CDR2 YSLEER. The CDR3 region is CASSPDRNPYEQYF. The CDR3 bases are TGCGCCAGCAGCCCGGACCGCAACCCCTACGAGCAGTACTTC.